Below are 5 T cell receptor beta chains sequenced from a single sample in a study of metastatic and nonmetastatic thyroid tumors (dated by TCRdb to between 2020 and 2021). Before undergoing thyroid surgery, none of the patients had been given any kind of treatment. Library generation was performed with PCR. TCRdb records Illumina HiSeq 4000 as the sequencer. TCRdb redid the processing of the public reads, applying fastp at Q25 and MiXCR, and retained in-frame beta chains. The sample data list fewer than 35,000 clones, and 10% to 11% of these were observed just once. Roughly a sixth of the sample goes to the ten largest clones. The sequencing input was blood. The receptors originated from a female donor with papillary thyroid cancer or a benign thyroid nodule (not recorded which). Some clones in this sample may be carry-over from other donors' samples.

This clone was detected many times. V is TRBV6-2 or TRBV6-3 and J is TRBJ2-3; 12 bases match TRBD2. V trimming: 3 bases; J trimming: 3 bases; junction bases outside the gene matches: 10. The CDR3 extends over 18 amino acids. CDR1 is MNHEY and CDR2 is SVGEGT in the germline V gene. Here the CDR3 DNA reads TGTGCCAGCAGTTATAGACTAGCGGGAGCTTGGGTAACAGATACGCAGTATTTT. Translation: CASSYRLAGAWVTDTQYF.

This clone was observed a handful of times. V gene TRBV3-1 combines with J gene TRBJ2-7; D unclear. The ends were cut back, 1 base at V and 4 bases at J, with 8 bases in the middle. CDR3 length: 13 residues. Germline assignment: CDR1 LGHDT and CDR2 YNNKEL (reference sequence). CDR3 nucleotides: TGTGCCAGCAGCCAAGCCTGGCCATACGAGCAGTACTTC. It specifies CASSQAWPYEQYF.

This clone was seen at least ten times. The V gene is TRBV9, the J gene TRBJ2-1; 8 bases are shared with TRBD2. Germline trimming cut 3 bases from V and 1 base from J; bases unmatched to any gene: 9. Germline lookup yields CDR1 SGDLS and CDR2 YYNGEE. CDR3 size: 17 residues. CDR3 in amino acids: CASSGQLAGSSYNEQFF. The DNA of the CDR3 is TGTGCCAGCAGCGGCCAGCTAGCGGGTAGTTCCTACAATGAGCAGTTCTTC. The full variable domain, with the rest looked up from reference TRBV9 and TRBJ2-1, is DSGVTQTPKHLITATGQRVTLRCSPRSGDLSVYWYQQSLDQGLQFLIQYYNGEERAKGNILERFSAQQFPDLHSELNLSSLELGDSALYFCASSGQLAGSSYNEQFFGPGTRLTVL.

This clone was counted ten times or more. This chain connects TRBV5-6 to TRBJ2-3; 13 bases map to TRBD2. Germline values: CDR1 SGHDT, CDR2 YYEEEE. The CDR3 is 16 residues long. V shed 2 bases and J 2 bases; nucleotides not matched to a gene: 2. The CDR3 DNA is TGTGCCAGCAGCTTAGGACTAGCGGGAGACACAGATACGCAGTATTTT. Translation: CASSLGLAGDTDTQYF.

There are a few counts of this clone. The genes are TRBV20-1 and TRBJ1-2, with D hard to call. The V and J ends lost 8 bases and 6 bases respectively, with 25 bases between them. Germline-derived CDR1 and CDR2 are DFQATT and SNEGSKA (reference sequence). CDR3 length: 15 residues. CDR3 sequence (DNA): TGCAGTCCACCCACACCCCGGAACTCAGGCCATGGCTACACCTTC. This encodes CSPPTPRNSGHGYTF.